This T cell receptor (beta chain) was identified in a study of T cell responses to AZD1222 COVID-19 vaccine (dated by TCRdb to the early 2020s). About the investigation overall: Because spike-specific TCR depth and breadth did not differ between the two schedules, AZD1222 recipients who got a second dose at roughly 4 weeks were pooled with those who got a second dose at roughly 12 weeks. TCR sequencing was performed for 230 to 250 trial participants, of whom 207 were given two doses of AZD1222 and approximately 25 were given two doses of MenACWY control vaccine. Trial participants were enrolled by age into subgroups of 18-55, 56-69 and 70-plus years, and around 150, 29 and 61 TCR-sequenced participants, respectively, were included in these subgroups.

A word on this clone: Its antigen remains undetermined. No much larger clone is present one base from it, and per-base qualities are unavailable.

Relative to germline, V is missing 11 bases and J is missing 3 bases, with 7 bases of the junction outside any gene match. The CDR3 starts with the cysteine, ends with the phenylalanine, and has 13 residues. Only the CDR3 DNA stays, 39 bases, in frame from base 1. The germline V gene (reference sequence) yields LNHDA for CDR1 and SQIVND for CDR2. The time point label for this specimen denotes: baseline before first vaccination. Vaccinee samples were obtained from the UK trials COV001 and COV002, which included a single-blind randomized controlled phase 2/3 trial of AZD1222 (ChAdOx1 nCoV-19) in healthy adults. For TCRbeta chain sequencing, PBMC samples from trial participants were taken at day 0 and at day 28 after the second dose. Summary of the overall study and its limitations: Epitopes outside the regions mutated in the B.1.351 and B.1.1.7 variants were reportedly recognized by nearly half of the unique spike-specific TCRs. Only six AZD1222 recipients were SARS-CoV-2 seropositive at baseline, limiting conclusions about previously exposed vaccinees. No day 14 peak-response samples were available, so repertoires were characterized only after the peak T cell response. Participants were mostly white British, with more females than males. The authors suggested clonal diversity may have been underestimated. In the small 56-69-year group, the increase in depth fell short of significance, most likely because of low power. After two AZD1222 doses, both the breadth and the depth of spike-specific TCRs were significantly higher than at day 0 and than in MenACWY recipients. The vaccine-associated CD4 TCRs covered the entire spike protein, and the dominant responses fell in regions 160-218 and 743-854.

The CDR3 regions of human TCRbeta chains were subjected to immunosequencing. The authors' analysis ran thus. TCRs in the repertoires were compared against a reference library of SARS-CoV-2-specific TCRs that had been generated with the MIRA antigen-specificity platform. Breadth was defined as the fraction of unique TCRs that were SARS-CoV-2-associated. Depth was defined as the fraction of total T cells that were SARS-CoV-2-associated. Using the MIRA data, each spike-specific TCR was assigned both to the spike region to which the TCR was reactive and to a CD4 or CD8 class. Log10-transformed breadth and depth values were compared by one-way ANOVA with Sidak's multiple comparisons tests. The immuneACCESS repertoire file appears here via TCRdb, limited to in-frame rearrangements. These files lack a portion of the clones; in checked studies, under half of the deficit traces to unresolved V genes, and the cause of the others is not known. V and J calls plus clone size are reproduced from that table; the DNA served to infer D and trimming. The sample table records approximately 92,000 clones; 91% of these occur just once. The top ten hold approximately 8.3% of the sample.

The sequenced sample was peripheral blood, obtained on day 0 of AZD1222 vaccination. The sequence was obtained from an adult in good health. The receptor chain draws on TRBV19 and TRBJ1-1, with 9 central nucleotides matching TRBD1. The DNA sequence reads TGTGCCGGGAAGGGACAGGGCGACACTGAAGCTTTCTTT. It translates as CAGKGQGDTEAFF.